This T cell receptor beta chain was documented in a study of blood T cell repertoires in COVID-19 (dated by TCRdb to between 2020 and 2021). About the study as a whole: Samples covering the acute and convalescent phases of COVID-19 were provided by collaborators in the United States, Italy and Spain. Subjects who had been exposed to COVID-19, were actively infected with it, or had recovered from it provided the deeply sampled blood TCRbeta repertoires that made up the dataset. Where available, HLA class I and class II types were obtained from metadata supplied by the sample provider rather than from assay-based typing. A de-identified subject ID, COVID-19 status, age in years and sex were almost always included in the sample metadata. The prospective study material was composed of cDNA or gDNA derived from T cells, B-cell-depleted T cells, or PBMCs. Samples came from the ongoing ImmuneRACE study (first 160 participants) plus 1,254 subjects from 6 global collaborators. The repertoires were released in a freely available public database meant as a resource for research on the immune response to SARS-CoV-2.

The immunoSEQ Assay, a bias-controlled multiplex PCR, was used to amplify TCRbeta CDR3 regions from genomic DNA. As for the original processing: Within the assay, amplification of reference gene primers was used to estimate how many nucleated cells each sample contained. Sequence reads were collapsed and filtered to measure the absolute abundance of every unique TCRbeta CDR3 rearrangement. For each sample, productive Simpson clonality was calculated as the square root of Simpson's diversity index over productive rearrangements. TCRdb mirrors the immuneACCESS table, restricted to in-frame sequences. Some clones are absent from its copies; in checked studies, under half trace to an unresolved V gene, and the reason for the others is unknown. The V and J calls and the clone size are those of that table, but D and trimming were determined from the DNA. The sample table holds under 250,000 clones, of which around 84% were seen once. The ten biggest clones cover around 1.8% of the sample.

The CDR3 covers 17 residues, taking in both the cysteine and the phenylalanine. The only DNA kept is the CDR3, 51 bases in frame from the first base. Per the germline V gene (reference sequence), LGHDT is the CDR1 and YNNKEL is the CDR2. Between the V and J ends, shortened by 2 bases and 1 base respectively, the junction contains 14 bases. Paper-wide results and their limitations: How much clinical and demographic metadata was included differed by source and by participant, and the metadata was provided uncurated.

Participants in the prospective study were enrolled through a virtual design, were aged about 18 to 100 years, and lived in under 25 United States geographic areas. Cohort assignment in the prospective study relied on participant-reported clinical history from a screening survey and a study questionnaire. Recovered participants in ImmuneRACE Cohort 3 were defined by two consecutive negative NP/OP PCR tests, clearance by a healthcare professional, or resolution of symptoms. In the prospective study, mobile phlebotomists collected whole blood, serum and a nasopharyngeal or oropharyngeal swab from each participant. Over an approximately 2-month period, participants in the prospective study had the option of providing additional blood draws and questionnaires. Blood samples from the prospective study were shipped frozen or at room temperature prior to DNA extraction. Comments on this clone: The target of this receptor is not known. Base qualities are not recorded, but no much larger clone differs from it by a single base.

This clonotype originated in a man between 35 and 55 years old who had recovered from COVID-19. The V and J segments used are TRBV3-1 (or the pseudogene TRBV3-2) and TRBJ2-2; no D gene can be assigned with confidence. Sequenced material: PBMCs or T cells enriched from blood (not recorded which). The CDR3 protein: CASSQSSVIGNTGELFF. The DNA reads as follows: TGTGCCAGCAGCCAATCTAGTGTGATAGGGAACACCGGGGAGCTGTTTTTT.